The rows below give T cell receptor beta chains drawn from one sample of a study of blood T cell repertoires in COVID-19. The protocol was immunoSEQ multiplex PCR, while the TCRdb copy is restricted to in-frame clones and leaves out a portion. The sample has approximately 300,000 clones, under 90% seen once; the top ten hold roughly 5.2%. The sample comprised PBMCs or T cells enriched from blood (not recorded which). Receptor source: a man aged 55 to 70 who had recovered from COVID-19. CDR3s include the opening cysteine and the closing phenylalanine or tryptophan. The D gene is left open where the match is weak.

NA | TRBJ2-1 | TRBV24-1 | 16 | TGTGCCACCAGTGAAATGACAGGCCTTAGCTACAATGAGCAGTTCTTC | CATSEMTGLSYNEQFF
TRBD2 | TRBJ2-1 | TRBV7-9 | 15 | TGTGCCAGCAGTCGACTAGCGGGAGTCGGCAATGAGCAGTTCTTC | CASSRLAGVGNEQFF
NA | TRBJ1-1 | TRBV7-6 | 15 | TGTGCCAGCAGCTTGGTGACAGCTATGAACACTGAAGCTTTCTTT | CASSLVTAMNTEAFF
NA | TRBJ1-5 | TRBV28 | 12 | TGTGCCAGCAGTTTTCTTAATCAGCCCCAGCATTTT | CASSFLNQPQHF
TRBD1 | TRBJ1-5 | TRBV28 | 14 | TGTGCCAGCAGACTCCCAGGGGGCTATCAGCCCCAGCATTTT | CASRLPGGYQPQHF
TRBD2 | TRBJ2-3 | TRBV5-1 | 15 | TGCGCCAGCAGCTTGGCACGGGGGGGCACAGATACGCAGTATTTT | CASSLARGGTDTQYF
TRBD1 | TRBJ1-2 | TRBV11-3 | 14 | TGTGCCAGCAGCACGCAGACAGGGATGGATGGCTACACCTTC | CASSTQTGMDGYTF
TRBD2 | TRBJ2-2 | TRBV7-9 | 17 | TGTGCCAGCAGCTTATTTCCAAGCGGGGCTAACACCGGGGAGCTGTTTTTT | CASSLFPSGANTGELFF
NA | TRBJ1-5 | TRBV19 | 17 | TGTGCCAGTAGTCCAAGACTGGGGGCTCTTAACAATCAGCCCCAGCATTTT | CASSPRLGALNNQPQHF
NA | TRBJ1-1 | TRBV28 | 15 | TGTGCCAGCAGTCCGCCAGACACGTTCTACACTGAAGCTTTCTTT | CASSPPDTFYTEAFF